A single sample gave rise to the 9 T cell receptor beta chains below, sequenced in a study of T cells in Graves' hyperthyroidism and ophthalmopathy. Amplification of TCR beta CDR3 regions was performed using RNA transcripts as template. TCR CDR3 underwent first-round RT-PCR with the HTBI primer set. MiXCR was run by TCRdb on the multiplex PCR reads, yielding one entry per CDR3 protein. In the table there are about 360,000 distinct CDR3 sequences, approximately 15% of which are singletons. The sequenced material came from blood. The receptors come from a man aged 25-45 years with Graves' hyperthyroidism that later progressed to Graves' ophthalmopathy.

The chain links TRBV7-2 to TRBJ2-5, with D unclear. The V end was cut by 1 base, the J end by 4 bases, with 10 bases between. CDR1 SGHTA and CDR2 FQGNSA come from the germline V gene. CDR3 length equals 14 residues. The DNA of the CDR3 is TGTGCCAGCAGCTTAGGAGACGGGCCAGAGACCCAGTACTTC. Encoded protein: CASSLGDGPETQYF.

In this sample, this clonotype turned up many times. The gene calls are TRBV28 and TRBJ1-2, with 9 positions matching TRBD1. With V trimmed by 7 bases and J by 4 bases, 7 bases remained unmatched. Germline CDR1 MDHEN, CDR2 SYDVKM. The CDR3 consists of 14 residues. Written as DNA, the CDR3 is TGTGCCAGCATCCCTGGACAGGGGACCTATGGCTACACCTTC. Protein sequence: CASIPGQGTYGYTF.

This chain joins TRBV13 and TRBJ1-1; perhaps TRBD1 as D (6 bases). The CDR3 sequence is 14 residues long. Germline values: CDR1 PRHDT, CDR2 FYEKMQ (reference sequence). V lost 6 bases to trimming and J lost 6 bases, with 17 bases between them. This chain's CDR3 is CASRFGGRGAEAFF. CDR3 DNA sequence: TGTGCCAGCAGATTCGGGGGGCGAGGGGCTGAAGCTTTCTTT.

This clonotype has ten or more counts. This chain links TRBV3-1 with TRBJ1-5; TRBD1 is a possible D gene (5 bases). Germline V gives CDR1 LGHDT, CDR2 YNNKEL (reference sequence). The CDR3 is 13 residues long. The V and J ends lost 4 bases and 8 bases respectively, with 12 bases between them. The CDR3: CASSPTGAEPQHF. CDR3 nucleotide sequence: TGTGCCAGCAGCCCCACCGGGGCGGAGCCCCAGCATTTT. The full variable domain, rest sourced from reference TRBV3-1 and TRBJ1-5, is DTAVSQTPKYLVTQMGNDKSIKCEQNLGHDTMYWYKQDSKKFLKIMFSYNNKELIINETVPNRFSPKSPDKAHLNLHINSLELGDSAVYFCASSPTGAEPQHFGDGTRLSIL.

This clonotype was observed a few times. V and J are TRBV27 and TRBJ1-1, with D perhaps matching TRBD1 (6 bases). The germline gives CDR1 MNHEY, CDR2 SMNVEV (reference sequence). The CDR3 runs to 15 residues. V lost 5 bases to trimming and J lost 1 base, with 14 bases between them. This chain's CDR3 is CASSKRGWWNTEAFF. DNA for the CDR3: TGTGCCAGCAGTAAGAGGGGGTGGTGGAACACTGAAGCTTTCTTT.

The sample holds many counts of this clonotype. The DNA for the CDR3 is TGTGCCAGCAGTACCGGGTGGAATGAAAAACTGTTTTTT. It translates to CASSTGWNEKLFF. The chain combines TRBV12-3 or TRBV12-4 with TRBJ1-4; D remains unclear. Trimming took off 5 bases at V and 5 bases at J, with 9 bases between the two ends. CDR3 length: 13 amino acids.

The chain joins TRBV10-2 to TRBJ2-3; D tentatively fits TRBD1 or TRBD2 (5 bases each). The CDR3 is made up of 17 amino acids. Trimming removed 4 bases from V and 6 bases from J, with 23 bases in between. CDR1 WSHSY and CDR2 SAAADI come from the germline V gene. The CDR3 DNA follows: TGCGCCAGCAGTGGGCCCACCGGGACGGCGGGTTGGGATACGCAGTATTTT. This codes for CASSGPTGTAGWDTQYF.

Concerning this clonotype itself: This may arise from a read error, as a much more abundant clone is one base away. The rearrangement uses TRBV10-2 and TRBJ2-7, with D possibly TRBD2 on 7 matching bases. The CDR3 has 15 amino acids. In germline, CDR1 is WSHSY, CDR2 SAAADI. CDR3 in DNA: TGCGCCGGCAGTGAGACTAGGGGGGGTCGGTACGAGCAGTACTTC. This sequence encodes CAGSETRGGRYEQYF.

Ten or more counts support this clonotype. The chain links TRBV20-1 to TRBJ2-7; D may correspond to TRBD1 or TRBD2 (7 bases each). Germline V gene lookup returns CDR1 DFQATT and CDR2 SNEGSKA (reference sequence). Trimming removed 2 bases from V and 9 bases from J, with 11 bases in between. This CDR3 region has 11 residues. In nucleotides, the CDR3 is TGCAGTGCTAGACAGGGGGGGGGGCAGTACTTC. This sequence encodes CSARQGGGQYF.